A selection of T cell receptor beta chains follows, all from one sample in a study of T cells in Graves' hyperthyroidism and ophthalmopathy. TCRdb processed the multiplex PCR reads anew with MiXCR; each CDR3 protein has one entry. The sample records 550,000 to 650,000 distinct CDR3 sequences, 13% to 15% being singletons. Source material: blood. These TCRs come from a woman in her forties with Graves' hyperthyroidism. Each CDR3 is given with its conserved first and last residue. Each record gives: clone size, CDR3 length, J gene, V gene, CDR3 protein. Clone sizes are given selectively: once, few, many, or a class where the clone is expanded.

clone_size: many; cdr3_length: 14; j_call: TRBJ1-1; v_call: TRBV6-5; cdr3_aa: CASSYRGAGTEAFF
clone_size: many; cdr3_length: 14; j_call: TRBJ1-1; v_call: TRBV5-5; cdr3_aa: CASSSQGPRTEAFF
clone_size: once; cdr3_length: 14; j_call: TRBJ1-2; v_call: TRBV6-5; cdr3_aa: CASSYLGQGHSYTF
clone_size: many; cdr3_length: 16; j_call: TRBJ2-1; v_call: TRBV28; cdr3_aa: CASSAPLAGTYNEQFF
clone_size: few; cdr3_length: 16; j_call: TRBJ2-2; v_call: TRBV2; cdr3_aa: CASSEMTSGNTGELFF
clone_size: many; cdr3_length: 15; j_call: TRBJ1-1; v_call: TRBV10-3; cdr3_aa: CAIRNPGQGRAEAFF
clone_size: few; cdr3_length: 14; j_call: TRBJ2-1; v_call: TRBV27; cdr3_aa: CASSLTTGSNEQFF
clone_size: many; cdr3_length: 12; j_call: TRBJ2-7; v_call: TRBV7-9; cdr3_aa: CASSLGEDGQYF
clone_size: .; cdr3_length: 12; j_call: TRBJ2-3; v_call: TRBV20-1; cdr3_aa: CSASSGVVTQYF
clone_size: many; cdr3_length: 12; j_call: TRBJ1-1; v_call: TRBV18; cdr3_aa: CASSRTEFEAFF
clone_size: many; cdr3_length: 17; j_call: TRBJ2-7; v_call: TRBV28; cdr3_aa: CASRAPGLAGSYYEQYF
clone_size: many; cdr3_length: 14; j_call: TRBJ1-2; v_call: TRBV7-3; cdr3_aa: CASSSPGEDYGYTF
clone_size: many; cdr3_length: 16; j_call: TRBJ2-3; v_call: TRBV5-1; cdr3_aa: CASSLKLAGGIDTQYF
clone_size: many; cdr3_length: 14; j_call: TRBJ2-7; v_call: TRBV27; cdr3_aa: CASSFQGTHYEQYF
clone_size: many; cdr3_length: 16; j_call: TRBJ2-2; v_call: TRBV7-9; cdr3_aa: CASSSMRTGNTGELFF
clone_size: .; cdr3_length: 16; j_call: TRBJ2-7; v_call: TRBV7-2; cdr3_aa: CASSQDNPRGSYEQYF
clone_size: many; cdr3_length: 13; j_call: TRBJ2-1; v_call: TRBV7-8; cdr3_aa: CASSWGAFNEQFF
clone_size: .; cdr3_length: 14; j_call: TRBJ1-4; v_call: TRBV28; cdr3_aa: CASSLVRANEKLFF
clone_size: few; cdr3_length: 17; j_call: TRBJ2-5; v_call: TRBV6-1; cdr3_aa: CASSEGYVSGRKETQYF
clone_size: many; cdr3_length: 15; j_call: TRBJ2-1; v_call: TRBV7-2; cdr3_aa: CASSLVLAGGDEQFF
clone_size: .; cdr3_length: 14; j_call: TRBJ2-5; v_call: TRBV5-1; cdr3_aa: CASSTGTVGETQYF
clone_size: many; cdr3_length: 15; j_call: TRBJ1-5; v_call: TRBV18; cdr3_aa: CASSPTGDSNQPQHF